One sample yielded the 30 T cell receptor beta chains listed below, sequenced in a study of tissue T cells after allogeneic stem cell transplantation. Time point defined: mouse harvest day 14 after allogeneic transplant. Mouse grafts combined 10^7 T-cell-depleted bone marrow cells with 10^6 splenic CD5+ T cells. Some clones are missing from TCRdb's copy, which holds only in-frame ones; the method was immunoSEQ multiplex PCR. This table has around 7,900 clones, approximately 37% appearing once. The sequenced sample was skin. These receptors originate from a female BALB/c mouse given C57BL/6 T cells with graft-versus-host disease after an allogeneic hematopoietic cell transplant.

Concerning this clone: The listed genes are named as in mouse. The sequenced fragment ends 1 residue before the CDR3 boundary, so the rest is inferred from the germline J gene. This chain connects TRBV24 to TRBJ1-1; D is unresolved. Germline values: CDR1 KGHTA, CDR2 FRNEEI. CDR3 size: 13 residues. Trimming left V 0 bases short and J 5 bases short, with 7 bases between. The CDR3 here is CASSLYEGTEVFF. CDR3 DNA, as far as it was read: TGTGCCAGCAGTCTGTATGAAGGGACAGAAGTCTTC.

As regards this clone: Each gene name is a mouse one. The read finishes 1 residue shy of the CDR3 end, and the germline J gene is used to complete it. The J gene is TRBJ2-5, the V gene TRBV1; 12 bases are a match to TRBD2. The CDR3 contains 16 residues. The germline CDR1 and CDR2 sequences are NSQYPW and LRSPGD (reference sequence). V was clipped by 8 bases and J by 0 bases; unmatched bases: 6. CDR3 in amino acids: CTCGRLGGRNQDTQYF. The covered CDR3 bases are TGCACCTGCGGCCGACTGGGGGGGCGTAACCAAGACACCCAGTAC.

Comments on this clone: Gene names are the mouse ones. The read is 1 residue too short to cover the CDR3 end, so that end is filled in from the germline J gene. The chain links TRBV16 to TRBJ2-7, with D perhaps assigned TRBD1 or TRBD2 (5 bases each). Trimming stripped 0 bases from V and 2 bases from J, with 8 bases between. CDR1 is SGHSA and CDR2 is FRNQAP in the germline V gene. The CDR3 covers 14 residues. The DNA read from the CDR3 is TGTGCAAGCAGCTTAGATCGGGGGACCTATGAACAGTAC. Encoded protein: CASSLDRGTYEQY. The CDR3 as a whole reads CASSLDRGTYEQYF.

This clone was seen a few times. The listed genes are named as in mouse. The CDR3 end lies 1 residue beyond the end of the read and is filled in from the germline J gene. J is TRBJ2-3 and V is TRBV3; 9 bases are shared with TRBD2. V shed 0 bases, J shed 0 bases, and the junction held 1 base outside the gene matches. The CDR3 length is 16 residues. Germline loops: CDR1 SNHLY, CDR2 FYNGKV (reference sequence). The CDR3 sequence is CASSLALGGSAETLYF. Incomplete CDR3 DNA: TGTGCCAGCAGCTTAGCGCTGGGGGGGAGTGCAGAAACGCTGTAT.

Of note for this clone: The gene names given are mouse names. The CDR3 goes on 1 residue after the read ends, and that part is filled in from the germline J gene. The V and J genes are TRBV15 and TRBJ2-3; TRBD1 is a possible D gene (6 bases). This CDR3 comprises 14 residues. Germline CDR1 reads SGHND; CDR2 reads FRSKSL. V lost 5 bases to trimming and J lost 0 bases, with 9 bases between them. The CDR3 loop reads CASSRDNSAETLYF. The sequenced part of the CDR3 DNA is TGTGCCAGCAGTAGGGACAATAGTGCAGAAACGCTGTAT.

This clone is labeled medium-sized. Gene names denote mouse genes. The CDR3 end lies 1 residue beyond the end of the read and is filled in from the germline J gene. The chain carries TRBV2 and TRBJ2-4; 7 nucleotides agree with TRBD1. Trimming cost V 1 base and J 3 bases; bases outside gene matches: 1. The CDR3 runs 14 residues. The V gene's germline CDR1 is LGHNA and CDR2 YSYQKL. CDR3 sequence reads: CASSQGDRQNTLYF. The sequenced CDR3 bases are TGTGCCAGCAGCCAAGGGGACAGACAAAACACCTTGTAC. Variable domain in full (rest from reference TRBV2 and TRBJ2-4): DPKIIQKPKYLVAVTGSEKILICEQYLGHNAMYWYRQSAKKPLEFMFSYSYQKLMDNQTASSRFQPQSSKKNHLDLQITALKPDDSATYFCASSQGDRQNTLYFGAGTRLSVL.

With respect to this clone: Mouse gene names apply. The missing CDR3 end, 1 residue past where the read stops, is filled in from the germline J gene. The V and J genes are TRBV3 and TRBJ2-3; D possibly corresponds to TRBD2 (6 bases). The CDR3 loop spans 15 amino acids. Germline V gene data show CDR1 as SNHLY and CDR2 as FYNGKV (reference sequence). V dropped 3 bases and J dropped 0 bases, with 10 bases sitting between them. The CDR3 here is CASSLMGTSAETLYF. Partial CDR3 DNA: TGTGCCAGCAGCTTGATGGGGACTAGTGCAGAAACGCTGTAT.

On this clone: The gene names given are mouse names. The sequence runs out 1 residue before the end of the CDR3; the remainder is reconstructed from the germline J gene. V gene TRBV23 combines with J gene TRBJ2-7; no DNA check was done on the table's D call, TRBD1. The CDR3 spans 13 residues. CDR1 and CDR2 (germline): KGHTA, FQNQQP. The CDR3: CSSSPGTGYEQYF. CDR3 DNA (partial): TGCTCCAGCAGTCCCGGGACAGGCTATGAACAGTAC. The full variable domain, with the rest looked up from reference TRBV23 and TRBJ2-7, is DAAVTQKPRYLIKMKGQEAEMKCIPEKGHTAVFWYQQKQSKELKFLIYFQNQQPLDQIDMVKERFSAVCPSSSLCSLGIRTCEAEDSALYLCSSSPGTGYEQYFGPGTRLTVL.

Notes on this clone: Gene names and germline refer to mouse. The CDR3 is cut off 1 residue early in the read; its end comes from the germline J gene. J is TRBJ2-1 and V is TRBV12-1; 7 bases align to TRBD2. The CDR3 is 13 amino acids. V was clipped by 0 bases and J by 7 bases; unmatched bases: 2. Germline CDR1 is SGHSN and CDR2 is HYEKVE. CDR3 DNA, as far as it was read: TGTGCCAGCTCTCTCGAGACTGGGGCTGAGCAGTTC. Its translation: CASSLETGAEQF. From start to end, the CDR3 is CASSLETGAEQFF. Filled out from reference TRBV12-1 and TRBJ2-1, the complete variable domain reads DSGVVQSPRHIIKEKGGRSVLTCIPISGHSNVVWYQQTLGKELKFLIQHYEKVERDKGFLPSRFSVQQFDDYHSEMNMSALELEDSAMYFCASSLETGAEQFFGPGTRLTVL.

This clone qualifies as medium-sized. Gene names refer to mouse genes. The read comes to an end 1 residue before the CDR3 does, leaving the germline J gene to fill in the end. The rearrangement joins TRBV13-2 to TRBJ2-4, with TRBD2 matching 7 bases. The CDR3 sequence is 13 residues long. Per the germline V gene, CDR1 is NNHNN and CDR2 is SYGAGS (reference sequence). V lost 4 bases to trimming and J lost 2 bases; unmatched junction nucleotides: 1. The CDR3 region is CASGLGDQNTLYF. The sequenced CDR3 bases are TGTGCCAGCGGTCTGGGGGATCAAAACACCTTGTAC.

This clone was seen more than once but under ten times. Mouse gene names and germline throughout. The CDR3 end is not reached by the read, which stops 1 residue before it; the germline J gene fills it in. V is TRBV26 and J is TRBJ1-3, with 7 bases matching TRBD1. Germline V gene data show CDR1 as KGHPV and CDR2 as FQNQEV (reference sequence). Trimming cost V 4 bases and J 2 bases; bases outside gene matches: 2. The CDR3 runs 14 residues. The chain's CDR3 is CASSHDRAGNTLYF. The part of the CDR3 DNA that was read is TGTGCCAGCAGTCACGACAGGGCTGGAAATACGCTCTAT.

With regard to this clone: Any gene name here is a mouse gene name. The CDR3 is cut off 1 residue early in the read; its end comes from the germline J gene. Other DNA sequences in this specimen translate into the identical CDR3. V and J are TRBV26 and TRBJ1-1; D remains ambiguous. The CDR3 is 12 amino acids. V lost 4 bases and J lost 0, with 3 bases in between. Germline CDR1 KGHPV, CDR2 FQNQEV (reference sequence). Incomplete CDR3 DNA: TGTGCCAGCAGTCGCGCAAACACAGAAGTCTTC. Protein product: CASSRANTEVF. The whole CDR3 sequence reads CASSRANTEVFF.

Only a few counts were recorded for this clone. Genes here carry mouse names. CDR3 bases read: TGCTCCAGCAGCTTCAGGGGCGCAGAAACGCTGTAT. Amino acids: CSSSFRGAETLY. The CDR3 in full is CSSSFRGAETLYF. The chain uses TRBV23 and TRBJ2-3; no DNA check was done on the table's D call, TRBD1. The read comes to an end 1 residue before the CDR3 does, leaving the germline J gene to fill in the end. This CDR3 comprises 13 residues. Germline V gene lookup returns CDR1 KGHTA and CDR2 FQNQQP.

As for this clone: The germline and genes are mouse ones. The DNA ends 1 residue before the CDR3 does, and the rest of the CDR3 is filled in from the germline J gene. This sequence joins TRBV29 and TRBJ1-2, with a tentative D call TRBD1 (6 bases). The CDR3 length is 15 residues. Trimming shortened V by 3 bases and J by 2 bases, and 13 bases separated the two germline ends. CDR1 is MSHET, CDR2 SYDVDS, per germline. The covered CDR3 bases are TGTGCTAGCAGTTTTCCACAGGGACGCAACTCCGACTACACC. This sequence encodes CASSFPQGRNSDYT. The entire CDR3 reads CASSFPQGRNSDYTF.

The table lists this clone with a few counts. Genes and germline come from the mouse. The read terminates 1 residue before the CDR3 end, so the remaining end is supplied by the germline J gene. The chain has TRBV26 and TRBJ2-3; 7 nucleotides match TRBD1. The trim removed 1 base at V and 3 bases at J, leaving 4 bases unmatched. Per the germline V gene, CDR1 is KGHPV and CDR2 is FQNQEV (reference sequence). There are 15 residues in the CDR3. The sequenced CDR3 bases are TGTGCCAGCAGTCTGTTACAGGGGAGAGCAGAAACGCTGTAT. This gives the protein CASSLLQGRAETLY. The full CDR3 sequence reads CASSLLQGRAETLYF.

With respect to this clone: Any gene name here is a mouse gene name. The read terminates 1 residue before the CDR3 end, so the remaining end is supplied by the germline J gene. The chain links TRBV26 to TRBJ2-2, with 10 bases that match TRBD1. Germline V gives CDR1 KGHPV, CDR2 FQNQEV (reference sequence). CDR3 size: 15 residues. The V gene end was trimmed by 6 bases and the J gene end by 4 bases; junction bases not matched to a gene: 5. The covered CDR3 bases are TGTGCCAGCAGGGGGGACAGGGGTGGCACCGGGCAGCTCTAC. Its protein is CASRGDRGGTGQLY. The CDR3 as a whole reads CASRGDRGGTGQLYF.

This clone has just a few counts. Mouse gene names and germline throughout. Sequencing ends 1 residue short of the CDR3 end; the germline J gene provides the rest. The chain joins TRBV24 to TRBJ2-3; 9 bases fit TRBD1. Germline V gene sequence: CDR1 KGHTA, CDR2 FRNEEI. CDR3 size: 16 residues. J lost 2 bases, V lost 1 base, and 4 bases had no gene match. The sequenced CDR3 bases are TGTGCCAGCAGTCTGTTCCGGGACAGGGATGCAGAAACGCTGTAT. Its translation: CASSLFRDRDAETLY. The CDR3 in full is CASSLFRDRDAETLYF.

Regarding this clone: The germline and genes are mouse ones. The read gets to within 1 residue of the CDR3 end, and the germline J gene fills in the rest. V is TRBV26 and J is TRBJ2-7; the match to TRBD1 covers 7 bases. This CDR3 has 13 residues. Germline V gene lookup returns CDR1 KGHPV and CDR2 FQNQEV (reference sequence). Trimming cost V 3 bases and J 4 bases; bases outside gene matches: 3. The CDR3 DNA, read in part, is TGTGCCAGCAGTCTCGGGACAGCATATGAACAGTAC. Translating gives CASSLGTAYEQY. The entire CDR3 protein reads CASSLGTAYEQYF.

By sample share, this clone is medium-sized. Gene names follow the mouse nomenclature. The CDR3 extends 1 residue past the end of the read, so its final part is completed from the germline J gene. The rearrangement joins TRBV1 to TRBJ2-2, with TRBD2 matching over 8 bases. The length of the CDR3 is 15 residues. CDR1 and CDR2 from the germline V gene are NSQYPW and LRSPGD (reference sequence). V shed 3 bases, J shed 4 bases, and the junction held 4 bases outside the gene matches. The sequenced CDR3 bases are TGCACCTGCAGTGCTGGGGGGGGCGCCACCGGGCAGCTCTAC. Its protein product is CTCSAGGGATGQLY. The whole CDR3 reads CTCSAGGGATGQLYF.

Comment on this clone: Mouse gene names and germline throughout. With the read ending 1 residue before the CDR3 end, the germline J gene is used to fill in that end. V is TRBV12-2 and J is TRBJ1-5; D ambiguous. This CDR3 has 14 amino acids. V was shortened by 0 bases and J by 4 bases, with 9 bases between the two germline ends. Germline loops: CDR1 SGHLS, CDR2 HYDKME. The chain's CDR3 is CASSLDPPNQAPLF. The CDR3 DNA, read in part, is TGTGCCAGCTCTCTCGATCCACCTAACCAGGCTCCGCTT. The full variable domain, rest sourced from reference TRBV12-2 and TRBJ1-5, is NSGVVQSPRYIIKGKGERSILKCIPISGHLSVAWYQQTQGQELKFFIQHYDKMERDKGNLPSRFSVQQFDDYHSEMNMSALELEDSAVYFCASSLDPPNQAPLFGEGTRLSVL.

Relative to its sample, this clone is medium-sized. Gene names are the mouse ones. From the germline J gene comes the end of the CDR3, since the read stops 1 residue before it. The V and J genes are TRBV13-3 and TRBJ2-5; 10 positions agree with TRBD1. Germline CDR1 reads NNHDY; CDR2 reads SYVADS. The CDR3 has 14 residues. J gave up 3 bases and V 3 bases, and 1 base lay outside the gene matches. The CDR3 is CASSGDRGQDTQYF. CDR3 bases read: TGTGCCAGCAGTGGGGACAGGGGTCAAGACACCCAGTAC.

In this sample, this clone turned up a few times. Gene names and germline match the mouse. From the germline J gene comes the end of the CDR3, since the read stops 1 residue before it. V gene TRBV13-2 combines with J gene TRBJ2-7; 9 nucleotides line up with TRBD1. Germline values: CDR1 NNHNN, CDR2 SYGAGS (reference sequence). The CDR3 runs to 15 residues. Trimming cost V 0 bases and J 6 bases; bases outside gene matches: 7. The CDR3: CASGDAPGTGIEQYF. Partial CDR3 DNA: TGTGCCAGCGGTGATGCCCCCGGGACAGGGATTGAACAGTAC.

Of note for this clone: Gene labels here are mouse ones. The read terminates 1 residue ahead of where the CDR3 ends, so the germline J gene completes it. V gene TRBV13-2 combines with J gene TRBJ2-7, with D possibly TRBD1 on 5 matching bases. The CDR3 spans 13 residues. V was pared by 7 bases and J by 3 bases, with 14 bases between. In germline, CDR1 is NNHNN, CDR2 SYGAGS (reference sequence). CDR3 in amino acids: CASSVGQIYEQYF. Partial CDR3 DNA: TGTGCCAGCAGTGTTGGACAAATCTATGAACAGTAC.

Worth noting for this clone: Gene names are the mouse ones. The CDR3 end falls 1 residue outside the read, so it is completed with the germline J gene. At the DNA level, this CDR3 is encoded by other sequences in the same sample as well. This sequence joins TRBV16 and TRBJ2-3; 7 bases agree with TRBD2. Germline V gives CDR1 SGHSA, CDR2 FRNQAP. This CDR3 has 15 residues. Trimming cost V 3 bases and J 0 bases; bases outside gene matches: 3. The CDR3 sequence: CASSLGGGSAETLYF. The part of the CDR3 DNA that was read is TGTGCAAGCAGCTTGGGGGGGGGTAGTGCAGAAACGCTGTAT.

To note about this clone: Any gene name here is a mouse gene name. Sequencing ends 1 residue short of the CDR3 end; the germline J gene provides the rest. The chain is built from TRBV26 and TRBJ1-3, with TRBD1 matching over 10 bases. The CDR3 length is 15 residues. Germline V gene lookup returns CDR1 KGHPV and CDR2 FQNQEV (reference sequence). Trimming at V came to 6 bases and at J to 0 bases, leaving 2 bases not matched to a gene. The sequenced CDR3 bases are TGTGCCAGCAGCCGACAGGGGGCTTCTGGAAATACGCTCTAT. Translating it yields CASSRQGASGNTLY. The entire CDR3 protein is CASSRQGASGNTLYF.

This clone has more than one count but fewer than ten. Gene names and germline match the mouse. The read terminates 1 residue ahead of where the CDR3 ends, so the germline J gene completes it. The V and J genes are TRBV26 and TRBJ1-4; no clear D gene. The CDR3 is 14 residues long. V gave up 4 bases and J gave up 0 bases, with 6 bases separating them. Germline lookup yields CDR1 KGHPV and CDR2 FQNQEV (reference sequence). CDR3: CASSRSISNERLFF. The DNA read from the CDR3 is TGTGCCAGCAGTCGCAGTATTTCCAACGAAAGATTATTT.

On this clone itself: Gene names refer to mouse genes. The CDR3 is cut off 1 residue early in the read; its end comes from the germline J gene. The chain links TRBV26 to TRBJ1-3, with D uncertain. Germline CDR1 is KGHPV and CDR2 is FQNQEV (reference sequence). V gave up 2 bases and J gave up 1 base, with 9 bases separating them. This CDR3 comprises 15 residues. The covered CDR3 bases are TGTGCCAGCAGTCTGACTCACAGATCTGGAAATACGCTCTAT. As protein: CASSLTHRSGNTLY. The whole CDR3 is CASSLTHRSGNTLYF.

Notes on this clone: The germline and genes are mouse ones. The sequenced fragment ends 1 residue before the CDR3 boundary, so the rest is inferred from the germline J gene. The chain recombines TRBV13-2 with TRBJ2-4, with TRBD2 matching 7 bases. Trimming took 1 base from V and 6 from J; bases not matched to a gene: 11. Germline V gives CDR1 NNHNN, CDR2 SYGAGS (reference sequence). The CDR3 covers 16 residues. CDR3 protein: CASGDPGLEAPNTLYF. CDR3 DNA (partial): TGTGCCAGCGGTGATCCCGGACTGGAGGCCCCTAACACCTTGTAC.

This clone was observed a few times. Each gene name is a mouse one. The read stops 1 residue short of the end of the CDR3; the missing end is completed from the germline J gene. The chain combines TRBV13-2 with TRBJ1-3; 7 bases line up with TRBD1. This CDR3 contains 15 residues. CDR1 NNHNN and CDR2 SYGAGS come from the germline V gene (reference sequence). V lost 0 bases, J lost 2 bases, and 2 bases stayed unmatched. CDR3 amino acids: CASGDAGQTGNTLYF. The CDR3 bases that were read are TGTGCCAGCGGTGATGCGGGACAGACTGGAAATACGCTCTAT.

This clone was detected a few times. The germline and genes are mouse ones. The CDR3 goes on 1 residue after the read ends, and that part is filled in from the germline J gene. The genes are TRBV26 and TRBJ2-1, with D perhaps matching TRBD1 (6 bases). The CDR3 has 13 amino acids. Trimming cost V 2 bases and J 5 bases, with 7 bases left between them. Germline V gene sequence: CDR1 KGHPV, CDR2 FQNQEV (reference sequence). Partial CDR3 DNA: TGTGCCAGCAGTCTGCGGACAGATGCTGAGCAGTTC. Translation gives CASSLRTDAEQF. The whole CDR3 is CASSLRTDAEQFF.